This T cell receptor (beta chain) originates from a study of blood T cell repertoires in COVID-19 (dated by TCRdb to the early 2020s). General notes on the study: Samples from collaborators originated in the United States, Italy and Spain and spanned both the acute and convalescent phases of COVID-19. The prospective study material was composed of cDNA or gDNA derived from T cells, B-cell-depleted T cells, or PBMCs. Deeply sampled blood TCRbeta repertoires from subjects exposed to, actively infected with, or recovered from COVID-19 were included in the dataset. The repertoires were released in a freely available public database intended as a resource for research on the immune response to SARS-CoV-2. The samples were drawn from two sources: the first 160 participants of the ongoing ImmuneRACE study, and approximately 1,300 subjects contributed by 6 global collaborators. Nearly every sample came with metadata listing a de-identified subject ID, COVID-19 status, age in years and sex. HLA class I and class II types, where available, came from metadata supplied by the sample provider rather than from assay-based typing. Paper-wide results and their limitations: The quantity of clinical and demographic metadata differed by source and by participant and was supplied without curation.

TCRbeta CDR3 regions were amplified from genomic DNA by means of the immunoSEQ Assay, a bias-controlled multiplex PCR. The authors processed their data as follows. Nucleated cell counts per sample were estimated from amplification of reference gene primers within the assay. To quantify the absolute abundance of each unique TCRbeta CDR3 rearrangement, sequence reads were collapsed and filtered. For each sample, productive Simpson clonality was calculated as the square root of Simpson's diversity index over productive rearrangements. TCRdb took this table from immuneACCESS and kept in-frame rearrangements with V and J called. Such tables lack part of the clones; where checked against another copy, unresolved V genes explain under half of the gap, and the rest is unexplained. V, J and clone size reflect that table, while D and trimming were determined from the DNA. This sample comprises about 190,000 clones, roughly 82% of them detected only once. About 5% of the sample comes from the top ten.

With regard to this clone: Its specific antigen is unknown. One base away there is no much larger clone; base qualities are not given.

In the germline V gene, CDR1 corresponds to SGDLS and CDR2 to YYNGEE. Relative to germline, V is missing 3 bases and J is missing 4 bases, with 13 bases of the junction outside any gene match. Its CDR3 holds 17 amino acids, cysteine through phenylalanine. Kept here is only the CDR3 DNA, which spans 51 bases and is read in frame from base 1. Enrolling through a virtual design, the prospective study's participants ranged in age from roughly 18 to 95 years and lived across some 22 United States geographic areas. In the prospective study, cohorts were assigned on the basis of participant-reported clinical history obtained from a screening survey and a study questionnaire. In the prospective study, mobile phlebotomists collected whole blood, serum and a nasopharyngeal or oropharyngeal swab from each participant. Over an approximately 2-month period, participants in the prospective study had the option of providing additional blood draws and questionnaires. Prospective study blood samples were shipped either frozen or at room temperature before DNA extraction.

The sample taken for sequencing was PBMCs or T cells enriched from blood (not recorded which). The TCR comes from a woman aged 60-70 years with acute COVID-19. The chain is assembled from TRBV9 and TRBJ1-2; TRBD1 agrees with 9 junctional bases. CDR3 reads: CASSADPGGQGSYGYTF. The nucleotide sequence is TGTGCCAGCAGCGCCGACCCCGGGGGACAGGGAAGCTATGGCTACACCTTC.